This T cell receptor beta chain was captured in a study of blood T cells in healthy people across ages. With a J-beta primer mix and a sample-barcoded 5' primer, a second PCR ran about 7 to 11 cycles. MiXCR, run by TCRdb on the 5' RACE reads, gives a single entry per CDR3 protein. The sample lists some 1,000,000 distinct CDR3 sequences; about 25% were seen once. Looked up from germline, CDR1 is SGDLS and CDR2 is YYNGEE. The CDR3 consists of 16 residues. Unmatched junction bases numbered 6, after V lost 0 bases and J lost 2 bases. The sample was also reused in another study, on T cells of mothers and their children.

Sequencing used blood. The TCR originated in a girl aged 2 to 10 in good health. The chain links TRBV9 to TRBJ2-3; TRBD2 matches at 7 bases. Here the CDR3 DNA reads TGTGCCAGCAGCGTAGAACCTAGCGGAGCCACAGATACGCAGTATTTT. It is translated as CASSVEPSGATDTQYF.